The 5 T cell receptor beta chains below were found in one sample sequenced in a study of T cells in Graves' hyperthyroidism and ophthalmopathy. Regions amplified from RNA transcripts were the TCR beta CDR3 regions. HTBI primers were employed in a first-round RT-PCR of the TCR CDR3. TCRdb re-derived calls from the multiplex PCR reads in MiXCR, one entry per CDR3 protein. The sample has over 450,000 distinct CDR3 sequences, roughly 17% seen once. Material: blood. All receptors come from a woman between 18 and 29 years old with Graves' ophthalmopathy.

This clonotype came up many times. The V and J genes are TRBV3-1 and TRBJ2-3; a weak D match, TRBD2 (5 bases). Trimming cost V 5 bases and J 0 bases, with 9 bases left between them. Looked up from germline, CDR1 is LGHDT and CDR2 is YNNKEL (reference sequence). The CDR3 is 14 residues long. CDR3 residues: CASSSRTSTDTQYF. The CDR3 nucleotides are TGTGCCAGCAGCTCTCGGACTAGCACAGATACGCAGTATTTT.

Ten or more counts support this clonotype. The chain employs TRBV5-6 and TRBJ1-1; D is perhaps TRBD1 (5 bases). Germline CDR1 and CDR2: SGHDT and YYEEEE. The CDR3 totals 15 residues. Trimming shortened V by 3 bases and J by 5 bases, and 17 bases separated the two germline ends. The CDR3 loop reads CASSSPRRAGTEAFF. DNA for the CDR3: TGTGCCAGCAGCTCTCCCCGCAGGGCGGGGACTGAAGCTTTCTTT.

This clonotype was seen many times. V gene TRBV3-1 combines with J gene TRBJ2-5, with D uncertain. The CDR3 consists of 14 residues. Germline V gene lookup returns CDR1 LGHDT and CDR2 YNNKEL (reference sequence). V was shortened by 0 bases and J by 0 bases, with 5 bases between the two germline ends. The CDR3 coding sequence is TGTGCCAGCAGCCAAGAATGGTACCAAGAGACCCAGTACTTC. Protein sequence: CASSQEWYQETQYF.

This clonotype was found many times. The chain uses TRBV6-1 and TRBJ2-7, with TRBD1 as a possible D gene (6 bases). Germline assignment: CDR1 MNHNS and CDR2 SASEGT. V was clipped by 6 bases and J by 7 bases, with 22 bases between them. This CDR3 is built from 15 residues. This CDR3 reads CASSLENPGVGEQYF. The CDR3 coding sequence is TGTGCCAGCAGCCTCGAAAATCCAGGGGTGGGGGAGCAGTACTTC.

The chain couples TRBV19 to TRBJ2-7; D perhaps matches TRBD1 (5 bases). V was clipped by 7 bases and J by 4 bases, with 14 bases between them. Germline V CDR1 and CDR2: LNHDA, SQIVND (reference sequence). The CDR3 sequence is 13 residues long. The CDR3 coding sequence is TGTGCCAGTACTTGGGGCCCTGGATACGAGCAGTACTTC. The encoded protein is CASTWGPGYEQYF.